The present TCR beta chain was sequenced within a study of PD-1 blockade in classical Hodgkin lymphoma. On the study more broadly: Every 2 weeks, patients had 3 mg/kg nivolumab intravenously.

Stated time point: cycle 4 day 1 (C4D1), after five to seven weeks of nivolumab. After autologous stem cell transplantation all patients relapsed, and prior brentuximab vedotin exposure differed between cohorts. Magnetic depletion of unwanted cells isolated CD4+ T cells from thawed PBMCs. On this clone itself: The antigen remains undetermined.

The study's findings and limits: Among the patients, those starting nivolumab under 1 year after ASCT were excluded. With CD4+ cells, TCR diversity rose significantly by C4D1, but not with CD8+ cells. Patients with a complete response exhibited baseline diversity comparable to newly diagnosed patients.

Some clones are missing from TCRdb's copy, which holds only in-frame ones; the method was immunoSEQ multiplex PCR. The top ten hold approximately 3% of the sample, which has around 26,000 clones, 80% to 85% seen once. This CDR3 is 13 amino acids long. Germline values: CDR1 SGHVS, CDR2 FQNEAQ. Trimming took off 2 bases at V and 2 bases at J, with 5 bases between the two ends. The sequences come from CD4+ T cells from blood, collected before the fourth cycle of nivolumab. The origin of this receptor is a human donor with classical Hodgkin lymphoma. The chain combines TRBV7-8 with TRBJ2-3; D not resolved. The CDR3 sequence: CASSLLYTDTQYF. The CDR3 nucleotides read TGTGCCAGCAGCTTACTGTACACAGATACGCAGTATTTT. Full variable domain (remainder filled in from reference TRBV7-8 and TRBJ2-3): GAGVSQSPRYKVAKRGQDVALRCDPISGHVSLFWYQQALGQGPEFLTYFQNEAQLDKSGLPSDRFFAERPEGSVSTLKIQRTQQEDSAVYLCASSLLYTDTQYFGPGTRLTVL.